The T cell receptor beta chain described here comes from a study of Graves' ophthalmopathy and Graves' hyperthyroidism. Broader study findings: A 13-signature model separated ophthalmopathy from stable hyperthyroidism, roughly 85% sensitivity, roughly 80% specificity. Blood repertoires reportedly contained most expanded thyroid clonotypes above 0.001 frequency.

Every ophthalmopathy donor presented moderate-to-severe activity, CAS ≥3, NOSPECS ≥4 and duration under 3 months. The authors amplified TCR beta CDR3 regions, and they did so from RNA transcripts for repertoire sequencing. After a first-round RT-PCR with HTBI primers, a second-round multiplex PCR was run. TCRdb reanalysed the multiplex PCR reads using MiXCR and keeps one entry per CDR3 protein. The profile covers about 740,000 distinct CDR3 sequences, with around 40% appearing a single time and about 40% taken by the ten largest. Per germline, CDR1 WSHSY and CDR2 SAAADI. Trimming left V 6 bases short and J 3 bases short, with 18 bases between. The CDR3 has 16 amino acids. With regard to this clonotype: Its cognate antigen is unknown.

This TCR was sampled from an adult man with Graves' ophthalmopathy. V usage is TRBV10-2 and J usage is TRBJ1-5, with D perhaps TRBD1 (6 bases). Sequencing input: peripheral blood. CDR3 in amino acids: CASSQEGGAFNQPQHF. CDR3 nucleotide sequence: TGCGCCAGCAGCCAAGAGGGGGGGGCATTCAATCAGCCCCAGCATTTT.